These T cell receptor beta chains were read from a single sample in a study of metastatic and nonmetastatic thyroid tumors. Through MiXCR, TCRdb re-clonotyped the PCR reads. The repertoire has about 69,000 clones, approximately 15% of them found once; the top ten carry just over 6.5%. The sample consisted of blood. The receptors stem from a male donor with papillary thyroid cancer or a benign thyroid nodule (not recorded which). Some clones in this sample may be carry-over from other donors' samples. Both conserved end residues are trimmed from each CDR3. Fields, in order: V gene, CDR3 protein.

>TRBV5-4
ASSLALAGGEQY
>TRBV5-1
ASSQGGANEAF
>TRBV28
ASSFRQWETQY
>TRBV19
ASSQGFNQPQH
>TRBV24-1
ATSDAGLAGGFVNEQF
>TRBV19
ASSFTGAVYEQY
>TRBV20-1
SARDPSSGDEAF
>TRBV4-1
ASSQEGSASYEQY
>TRBV3-1
ASSRRGREQY
>TRBV9
ASSVGRGHEQY
>TRBV12-5
ASGFGGTNTGELF
>TRBV13
ASSLGGSQRTQY
>TRBV6-1
ASSKGADPGSGHT
>TRBV28
ASSLLLAGGADTQY
>TRBV28
ATSGASTDTQY
>TRBV24-1
ATSDLRGGYT
>TRBV6-1
ASIFGNTIY
>TRBV18
ASSPRTFGGGTEAF
>TRBV20-1
SGTGAGQGEKLF
>TRBV7-3
ASSLSGGFGNTIY
>TRBV19
ASSLAGGRSYEQY
>TRBV5-1
ASSFSSGRGTDTQY
>TRBV14
ASSLGVGGETQY
>TRBV28
ASSFIAGHPRELF
>TRBV2
ASDVAGGSYNEQF
>TRBV19
ASSPRGGTYNEQF
>TRBV7-2
ASSQQDDTEAF
>TRBV20-1
SAPVGVDSMVYT
>TRBV5-1
ASSSRQGETGELF
>TRBV5-6
ASTRTGELF
>TRBV27
ASSSDGDNEQF
>TRBV6-2/TRBV6-3
ASERGNQPQH
>TRBV6-9
ASSLRQPKN
>TRBV19
ASSIKGTGPYEQY
>TRBV20-1
SASGQGSDQPQH
>TRBV6-6
ASSYDRDEQF
>TRBV28
ASSFYNEQF
>TRBV3-1
ASSQATGAYEQY
>TRBV28
ASSLKEGGLYEQY
>TRBV7-8
ASSSGREKTQY
>TRBV7-9
ASSLRTSGSSYNEQF
>TRBV6-1
ASTQGSGRGGEQY
>TRBV29-1
SVGGGTEAF
>TRBV6-2/TRBV6-3
ASSYSSRILEHSNQPQH
>TRBV5-1
ASEAGERETKY
>TRBV19
ASRPGTGWEETQY
>TRBV7-9
ASSLASGSQLGEQF
>TRBV6-1
ASSEAGVPERYGYT
>TRBV10-3
AISEASYGYT
>TRBV6-5
ASSYGGSSYNEQF
>TRBV19
ASSVGQGLIMNTEAF
>TRBV4-1
ASSQDTRELF
>TRBV28
ASKIGISSYNSPLH
>TRBV4-3
ASSPRTHTYNEQF
>TRBV6-2/TRBV6-3
ASIIPGGGILRNNEQL